The source of this T cell receptor (beta chain) is a study of blood T cell repertoires in COVID-19 (dated by TCRdb to the early 2020s). Regarding the study in general: Collaborator samples came from the United States, Italy and Spain and covered acute and convalescent phases of COVID-19. The prospective study material was composed of cDNA or gDNA derived from T cells, B-cell-depleted T cells, or PBMCs. Deeply sampled blood TCRbeta repertoires from subjects exposed to, actively infected with, or recovered from COVID-19 were included in the dataset. The repertoires were made available in a free public database intended to serve as a resource for research on the immune response to SARS-CoV-2. The samples were drawn from two sources: the first 160 participants of the ongoing ImmuneRACE study, and fewer than 1,500 subjects contributed by 6 global collaborators. The sample metadata nearly always contained a de-identified subject ID, COVID-19 status, age in years and sex. HLA class I and class II types, where available, came from metadata supplied by the sample provider rather than from assay-based typing.

Collaborating institutions collected whole blood in K2EDTA tubes following their own protocols. For TCRbeta analysis, collaborators shipped samples as frozen whole blood, isolated PBMCs, or DNA extracted from either of those sample types. As to this clone: This receptor's antigen is unknown. No base quality information exists; no much larger clone differs at one position.

The immunoSEQ Assay, a bias-controlled multiplex PCR, was used to amplify TCRbeta CDR3 regions from genomic DNA. The study's own analysis went as follows. The number of nucleated cells in each sample was estimated from the amplification of reference gene primers within the assay. To quantify the absolute abundance of each unique TCRbeta CDR3 rearrangement, sequence reads were collapsed and filtered. For each sample, productive Simpson clonality was calculated as the square root of Simpson's diversity index across productive rearrangements. Imported from immuneACCESS, the table was reduced by TCRdb to in-frame sequences with V and J called. These copies leave out some clones; in studies compared against another copy, an unresolved V gene accounts for under half, and the cause of the remainder is not known. V, J and clone size were drawn from that table, and D and trimming were deduced from the DNA. This sample is represented by 90,000 or so clones; 89% of them were singletons. About 3.2% of the sample is held by the ten biggest clonotypes.

The V and J ends are trimmed by 6 bases and 11 bases, leaving 25 bases between them. The CDR3 runs 15 amino acids, cysteine and phenylalanine included. Only the CDR3 DNA stays, 45 bases, in frame from base 1. CDR1 and CDR2, per the germline V gene, are SNHLY and FYNNEI. Study-wide findings and limitations: The amount of clinical and demographic metadata varied by source and participant and was provided uncurated.

Sample: peripheral blood. The source of this sequence is a woman in her 70s with acute or convalescent COVID-19. This sequence uses TRBV2 and TRBJ1-1, with an unclear D gene assignment. The CDR3 region reads CASRALQVGPSLAFF. In nucleotides, the sequence is TGTGCCAGCAGGGCGCTGCAGGTAGGTCCCTCGCTGGCTTTCTTT.